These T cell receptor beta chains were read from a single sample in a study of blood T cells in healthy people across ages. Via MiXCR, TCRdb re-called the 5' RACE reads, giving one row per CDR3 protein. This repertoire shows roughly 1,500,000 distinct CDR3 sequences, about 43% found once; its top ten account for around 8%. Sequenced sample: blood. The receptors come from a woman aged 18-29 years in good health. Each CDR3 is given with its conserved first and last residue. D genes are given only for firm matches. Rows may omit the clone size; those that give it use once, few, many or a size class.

DNA: TGTACCAGCAGCCCCGGGACACCGACCTACGAGCAGTACTTC
CDR3: CTSSPGTPTYEQYF
J: TRBJ2-7
V: TRBV5-5
D: NA
size: NA

DNA: TGTGCCAGCAGCCCCGTCGGTGGGCTAGCGTCGGAGACCCAGTACTTC
CDR3: CASSPVGGLASETQYF
J: TRBJ2-5
V: TRBV7-7
D: NA
size: NA

DNA: TGTGCCACCAGCAGAGTCATGAGGTCTGAAGCTTTCTTT
CDR3: CATSRVMRSEAFF
J: TRBJ1-1
V: TRBV15
D: NA
size: NA

DNA: TGTGCCAGCACCCCCCAATTTGCGCGCGGTGAGCAGTTCTTC
CDR3: CASTPQFARGEQFF
J: TRBJ2-1
V: TRBV11-2
D: NA
size: few

DNA: TGTGCCACCAGCCCCTTCCTGGGGGGCGATTATGGCTACACCTTC
CDR3: CATSPFLGGDYGYTF
J: TRBJ1-2
V: TRBV15
D: NA
size: few

DNA: TGTGCCAGCAGGGTAACAGGGGGGGTATTCACTGAAGCTTTCTTT
CDR3: CASRVTGGVFTEAFF
J: TRBJ1-1
V: TRBV6-1
D: TRBD1
size: NA

DNA: TGTGCCAGCACCATCGGGGTCGGGACAGGGTATTTAACTTTCTTT
CDR3: CASTIGVGTGYLTFF
J: TRBJ1-1
V: TRBV5-5
D: TRBD1
size: few

DNA: TGCAGCGTCGAATGGGACCAAGGGGCGGATACGCAGTATTTT
CDR3: CSVEWDQGADTQYF
J: TRBJ2-3
V: TRBV29-1
D: NA
size: few

DNA: TGTGCCAGCTTAAACCCGGGACAGGGTAAGGAGGAGCAGTACTTC
CDR3: CASLNPGQGKEEQYF
J: TRBJ2-7
V: TRBV7-3
D: TRBD1
size: few

DNA: TGTGCCCCTGAACAGGGGGACTCCCACAATGAGCAGTACTTC
CDR3: CAPEQGDSHNEQYF
J: TRBJ2-5
V: TRBV10-3
D: TRBD1
size: NA

DNA: TGTGCCAGCAGCTTAGACGGGGGGAACGAGCAGTACTTC
CDR3: CASSLDGGNEQYF
J: TRBJ2-7
V: TRBV7-9
D: TRBD2
size: few

DNA: TGTGCCAGCACCCTGACAGAATCCCCCGGGGAGCTGTTTTTT
CDR3: CASTLTESPGELFF
J: TRBJ2-2
V: TRBV3-1
D: NA
size: few

DNA: TGTGCCAGCAGTTCAGGGACAGGGGGCGCCCCAGACACTGAAGCTTTCTTT
CDR3: CASSSGTGGAPDTEAFF
J: TRBJ1-1
V: TRBV27
D: TRBD1
size: NA

DNA: TGCGCCAGCAGCCAGCTACCTGGCGGGGGGGCCCCAGATACGCAGTATTTT
CDR3: CASSQLPGGGAPDTQYF
J: TRBJ2-3
V: TRBV4-1
D: TRBD2
size: NA

DNA: TGCAGTGCTAGTAGGACTAGCGGGAGGGCATTCTGGTCCTACAATGAGCAGTTCTTC
CDR3: CSASRTSGRAFWSYNEQFF
J: TRBJ2-1
V: TRBV20-1
D: TRBD2
size: NA

DNA: TGTGCCTGGAGTATCCCCGGGACAGACCTTTACAATGAGCAGTTCTTC
CDR3: CAWSIPGTDLYNEQFF
J: TRBJ2-1
V: TRBV30
D: TRBD1
size: NA

DNA: TGTGCCAGCAGCCCCCTCCCACCGGAGACCCAGTACTTC
CDR3: CASSPLPPETQYF
J: TRBJ2-5
V: TRBV7-7
D: NA
size: NA

DNA: TGCGCCGGCGCTGAGGGGTTGGACACTGAAGCTTTCTTT
CDR3: CAGAEGLDTEAFF
J: TRBJ1-1
V: TRBV5-1
D: NA
size: NA

DNA: TGCGCCAGCAGCAACCTCGGCACTAGCGGGGCAGAGACCCAGTACTTC
CDR3: CASSNLGTSGAETQYF
J: TRBJ2-5
V: TRBV5-1
D: TRBD2
size: NA

DNA: TGTGCCAGCAGCCCCCGGACTAACTACTACGAGCAGTACTTC
CDR3: CASSPRTNYYEQYF
J: TRBJ2-7
V: TRBV7-9
D: NA
size: NA

DNA: TGTGCCAGCAGTCCACAAGCGGGGGGTTTTCTTGAGCAGTACTTC
CDR3: CASSPQAGGFLEQYF
J: TRBJ2-5
V: TRBV28
D: TRBD2
size: NA

DNA: TGTGCCAGCAGCCTTTCCGACAGGGAGCAGTACTTC
CDR3: CASSLSDREQYF
J: TRBJ2-7
V: TRBV3-1
D: NA
size: few

DNA: TGTGCCAGCAGCTCTTCGGGCTCGGGGGTAAGCAATCAGCCCCAGCATTTT
CDR3: CASSSSGSGVSNQPQHF
J: TRBJ1-5
V: TRBV21-1
D: NA
size: NA

DNA: TGCAGTGCTAGAGCGGGAGGAACCAATGTGCAGTTCTTC
CDR3: CSARAGGTNVQFF
J: TRBJ2-1
V: TRBV20-1
D: TRBD2
size: NA

DNA: TGTACCAGCAGTTTTAAAATGGGGTTGGTGACCGGACACAATGAGCAGTTCTTC
CDR3: CTSSFKMGLVTGHNEQFF
J: TRBJ2-1
V: TRBV28
D: NA
size: NA

DNA: TGCGCCAGCAGCCAAGCATCCAGCGTCGATTATGAGGGCTACACCTTC
CDR3: CASSQASSVDYEGYTF
J: TRBJ1-2
V: TRBV4-1
D: NA
size: many

DNA: TGTGCCAGCAGCAGACTAGCGGGGAGGAATGAGCAGTTCTTC
CDR3: CASSRLAGRNEQFF
J: TRBJ2-1
V: TRBV12-3/TRBV12-4
D: TRBD2
size: few

DNA: TGTGCCAGCAGCGTTGGACAGAACTACTACGAGCAGTACTTC
CDR3: CASSVGQNYYEQYF
J: TRBJ2-7
V: TRBV7-2
D: NA
size: NA

DNA: TGTGCCAGCAGTGGGACCGGGACAGATCCCCACTATGGCTACACCTTC
CDR3: CASSGTGTDPHYGYTF
J: TRBJ1-2
V: TRBV6-2/TRBV6-3
D: TRBD1
size: NA

DNA: TGCGCCAGCAGGAAGGGTCTACTAGCGGGACCATCCTACAATGAGCAGTTCTTC
CDR3: CASRKGLLAGPSYNEQFF
J: TRBJ2-1
V: TRBV5-1
D: TRBD2
size: NA

DNA: TGCAGCGTTGAACTGGTTGCAACTAATGAAAAACTGTTTTTT
CDR3: CSVELVATNEKLFF
J: TRBJ1-4
V: TRBV29-1
D: NA
size: NA

DNA: TGCGCCAGCACCTACGCGGATAACACTGAAGCTTTCTTT
CDR3: CASTYADNTEAFF
J: TRBJ1-1
V: TRBV5-1
D: NA
size: few

DNA: TGTGCCAGCAGCTCACTGACTAGCGGGAACAATGAGCAGTTCTTC
CDR3: CASSSLTSGNNEQFF
J: TRBJ2-1
V: TRBV27
D: TRBD2
size: NA